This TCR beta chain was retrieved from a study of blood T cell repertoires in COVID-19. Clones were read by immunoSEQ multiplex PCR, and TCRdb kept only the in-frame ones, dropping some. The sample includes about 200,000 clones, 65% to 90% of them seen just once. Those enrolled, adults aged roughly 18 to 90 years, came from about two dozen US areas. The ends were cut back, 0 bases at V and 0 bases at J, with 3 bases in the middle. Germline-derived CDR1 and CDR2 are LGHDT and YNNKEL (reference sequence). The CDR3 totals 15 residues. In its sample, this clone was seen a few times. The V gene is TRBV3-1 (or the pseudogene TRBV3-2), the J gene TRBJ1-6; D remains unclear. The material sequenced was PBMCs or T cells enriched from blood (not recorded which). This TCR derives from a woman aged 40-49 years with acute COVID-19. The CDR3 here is CASSQESSYNSPLHF. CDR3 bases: TGTGCCAGCAGCCAAGAGAGCTCCTATAATTCACCCCTCCACTTT.